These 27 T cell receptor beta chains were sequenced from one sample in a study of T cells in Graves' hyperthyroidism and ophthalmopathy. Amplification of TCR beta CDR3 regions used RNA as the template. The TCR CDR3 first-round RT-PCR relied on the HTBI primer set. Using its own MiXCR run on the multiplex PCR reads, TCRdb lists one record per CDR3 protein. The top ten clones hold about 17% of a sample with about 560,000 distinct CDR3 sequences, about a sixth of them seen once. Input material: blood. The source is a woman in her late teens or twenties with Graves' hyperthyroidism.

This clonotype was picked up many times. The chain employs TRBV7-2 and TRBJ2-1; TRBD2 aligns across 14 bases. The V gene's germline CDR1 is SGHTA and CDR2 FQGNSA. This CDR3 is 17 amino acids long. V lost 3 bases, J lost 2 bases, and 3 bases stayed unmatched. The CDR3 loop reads CASSFGLAGGAYNEQFF. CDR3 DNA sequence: TGTGCCAGCAGCTTCGGACTAGCGGGAGGTGCCTACAATGAGCAGTTCTTC.

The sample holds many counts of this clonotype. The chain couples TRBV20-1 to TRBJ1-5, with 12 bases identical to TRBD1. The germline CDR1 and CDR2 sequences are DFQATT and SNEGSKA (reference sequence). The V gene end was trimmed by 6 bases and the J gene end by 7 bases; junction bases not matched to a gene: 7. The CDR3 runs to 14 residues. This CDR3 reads CSAQGTGGWQPQHF. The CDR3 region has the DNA TGCAGTGCCCAAGGGACAGGGGGCTGGCAGCCCCAGCATTTT.

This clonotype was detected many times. CDR3 bases: TGCGCCAGCAGCTCGAACGCAGGGGGCGAGAATGGCTACACCTTC. It specifies CASSSNAGGENGYTF. The rearrangement links TRBV5-1 to TRBJ1-2, with 8 bases aligning to TRBD1. The CDR3 contains 15 residues. Per the germline V gene, CDR1 is SGHRS and CDR2 is YFSETQ. V was pared by 3 bases and J by 6 bases, with 10 bases of the junction left unmatched.

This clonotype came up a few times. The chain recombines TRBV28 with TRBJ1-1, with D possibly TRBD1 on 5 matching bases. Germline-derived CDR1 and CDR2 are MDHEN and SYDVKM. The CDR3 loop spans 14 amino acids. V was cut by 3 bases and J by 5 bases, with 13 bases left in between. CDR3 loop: CASSFRGGGTEAFF. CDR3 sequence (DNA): TGTGCCAGCAGTTTTCGAGGTGGGGGAACTGAAGCTTTCTTT.

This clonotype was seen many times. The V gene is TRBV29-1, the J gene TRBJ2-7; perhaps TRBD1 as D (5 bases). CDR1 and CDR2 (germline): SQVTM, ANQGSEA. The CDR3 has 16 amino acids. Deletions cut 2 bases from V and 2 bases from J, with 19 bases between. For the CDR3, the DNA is TGCAGCGTTGAAATCCACGGACCAGGGTTGCCCTACGAGCAGTACTTC. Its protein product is CSVEIHGPGLPYEQYF.

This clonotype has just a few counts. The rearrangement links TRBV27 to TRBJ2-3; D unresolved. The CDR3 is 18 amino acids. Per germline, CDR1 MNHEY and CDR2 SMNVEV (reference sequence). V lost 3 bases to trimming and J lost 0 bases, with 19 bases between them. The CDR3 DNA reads TGTGCCAGCAGTTTCTCGGGTCGAGACACTACTAGCACAGATACGCAGTATTTT. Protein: CASSFSGRDTTSTDTQYF.

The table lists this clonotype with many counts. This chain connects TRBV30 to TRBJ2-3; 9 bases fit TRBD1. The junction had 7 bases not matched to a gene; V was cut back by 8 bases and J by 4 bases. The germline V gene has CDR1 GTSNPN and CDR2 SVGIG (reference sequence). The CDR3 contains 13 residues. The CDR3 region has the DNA TGTGCCCGGACAGGGGTACGGGCAGATACGCAGTATTTT. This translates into CARTGVRADTQYF.

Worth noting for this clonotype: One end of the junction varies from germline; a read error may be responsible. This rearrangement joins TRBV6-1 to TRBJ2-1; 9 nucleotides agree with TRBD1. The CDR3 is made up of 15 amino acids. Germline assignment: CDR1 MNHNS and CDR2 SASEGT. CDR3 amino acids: CASRATGGNYNGQFF. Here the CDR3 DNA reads TGTGCCAGCAGAGCAACAGGGGGCAATTACAATGGGCAGTTCTTC.

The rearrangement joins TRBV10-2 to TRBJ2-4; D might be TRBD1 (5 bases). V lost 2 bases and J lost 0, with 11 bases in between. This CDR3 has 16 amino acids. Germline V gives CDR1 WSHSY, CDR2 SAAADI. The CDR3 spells CASSEPGQLAKNIQYF. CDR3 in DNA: TGCGCCAGCAGTGAGCCAGGACAACTAGCCAAAAACATTCAGTACTTC.

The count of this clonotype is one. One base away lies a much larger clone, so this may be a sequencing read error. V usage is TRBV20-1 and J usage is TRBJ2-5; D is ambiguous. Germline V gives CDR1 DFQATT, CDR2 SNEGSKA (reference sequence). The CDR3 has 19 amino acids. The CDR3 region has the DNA TGCAGTGCTAGAGATCTGTTTGGGCGCAAACAACTATACCAACAGACCCAGTACTTC. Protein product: CSARDLFGRKQLYQQTQYF.

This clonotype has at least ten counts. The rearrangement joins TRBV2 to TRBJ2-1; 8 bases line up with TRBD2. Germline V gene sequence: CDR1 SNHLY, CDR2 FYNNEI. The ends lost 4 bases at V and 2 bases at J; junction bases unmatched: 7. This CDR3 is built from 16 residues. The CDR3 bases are TGTGCCAGCAGTGGAAAGCGGGAGTACCCCTACAATGAGCAGTTCTTC. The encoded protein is CASSGKREYPYNEQFF.

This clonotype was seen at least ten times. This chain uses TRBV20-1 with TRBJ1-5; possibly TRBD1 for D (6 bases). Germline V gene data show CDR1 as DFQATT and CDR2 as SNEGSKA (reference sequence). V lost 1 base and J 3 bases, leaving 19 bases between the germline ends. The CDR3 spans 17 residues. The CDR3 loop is CSARVVTGVPFNQPQHF. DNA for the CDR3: TGCAGTGCTAGAGTAGTGACAGGCGTACCTTTCAATCAGCCCCAGCATTTT.

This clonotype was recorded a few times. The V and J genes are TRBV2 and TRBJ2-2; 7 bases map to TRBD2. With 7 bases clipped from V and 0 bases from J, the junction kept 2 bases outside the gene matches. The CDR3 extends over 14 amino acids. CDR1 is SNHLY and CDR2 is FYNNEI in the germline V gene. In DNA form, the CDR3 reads TGTGCCAGCAATAGCGGGTCGAACACCGGGGAGCTGTTTTTT. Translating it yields CASNSGSNTGELFF.

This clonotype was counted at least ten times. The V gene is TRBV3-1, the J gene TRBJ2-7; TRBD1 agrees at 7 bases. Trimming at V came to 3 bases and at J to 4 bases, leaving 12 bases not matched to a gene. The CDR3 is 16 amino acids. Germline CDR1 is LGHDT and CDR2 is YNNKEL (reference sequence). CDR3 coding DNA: TGTGCCAGCAGCCACCGAAATGACAGGGATAGGTACGAGCAGTACTTC. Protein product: CASSHRNDRDRYEQYF.

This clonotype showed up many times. The CDR3 nucleotides are TGCGCCAGCGCGACAGGGAGGGTGAACACTGAAGCTTTCTTT. As protein: CASATGRVNTEAFF. This chain joins TRBV5-1 and TRBJ1-1; 7 bases align to TRBD1. CDR1 SGHRS and CDR2 YFSETQ come from the germline V gene. With V trimmed by 7 bases and J by 0 bases, 6 bases remained unmatched. The CDR3 contains 14 residues.

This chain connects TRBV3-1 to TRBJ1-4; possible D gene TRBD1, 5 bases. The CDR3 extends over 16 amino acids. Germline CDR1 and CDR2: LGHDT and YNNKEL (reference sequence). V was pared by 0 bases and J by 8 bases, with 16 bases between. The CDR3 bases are TGTGCCAGCAGCCAAGAATTGATTTCCAGGGCCGAAAAACTGTTTTTT. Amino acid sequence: CASSQELISRAEKLFF.

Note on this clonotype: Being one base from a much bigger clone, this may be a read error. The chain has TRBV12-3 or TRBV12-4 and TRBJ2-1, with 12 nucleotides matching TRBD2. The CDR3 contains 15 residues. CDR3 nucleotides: TGTGTCAGCAGAATGACTAGCGGGAGATATAATGAGCAGTTCTTC. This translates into CVSRMTSGRYNEQFF.

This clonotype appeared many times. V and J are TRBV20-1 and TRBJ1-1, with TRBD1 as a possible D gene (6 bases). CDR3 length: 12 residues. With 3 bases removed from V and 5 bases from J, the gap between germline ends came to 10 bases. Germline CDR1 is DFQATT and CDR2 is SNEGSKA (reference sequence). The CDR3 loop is CSASRGRTEAFF. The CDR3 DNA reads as TGCAGTGCTAGCAGGGGTCGGACTGAAGCTTTCTTT.

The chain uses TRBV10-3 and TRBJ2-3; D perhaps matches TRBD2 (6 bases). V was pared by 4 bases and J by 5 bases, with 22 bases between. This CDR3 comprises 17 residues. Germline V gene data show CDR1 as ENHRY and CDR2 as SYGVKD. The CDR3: CAISGGTGTPTGDTQYF. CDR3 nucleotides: TGTGCCATCAGTGGGGGGACCGGGACTCCTACCGGAGATACGCAGTATTTT.

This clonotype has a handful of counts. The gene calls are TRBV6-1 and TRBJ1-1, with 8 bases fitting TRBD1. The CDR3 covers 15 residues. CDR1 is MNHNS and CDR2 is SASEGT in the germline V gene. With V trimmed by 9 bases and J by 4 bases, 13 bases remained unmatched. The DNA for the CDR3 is TGTGCCAGTGGAGGGCAGGGGGCTCCCAGCACTGAAGCTTTCTTT. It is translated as CASGGQGAPSTEAFF.

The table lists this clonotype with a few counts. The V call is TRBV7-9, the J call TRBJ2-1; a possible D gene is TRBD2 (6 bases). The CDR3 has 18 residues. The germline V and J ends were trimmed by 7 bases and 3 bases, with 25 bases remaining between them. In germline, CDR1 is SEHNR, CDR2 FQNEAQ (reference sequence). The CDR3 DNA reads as TGTGCCAGCATCCTACCTCTTACGCCGGAAGCGGGCTACAATGAGCAGTTCTTC. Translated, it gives CASILPLTPEAGYNEQFF. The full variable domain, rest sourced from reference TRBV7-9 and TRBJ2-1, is DTGVSQNPRHKITKRGQNVTFRCDPISEHNRLYWYRQTLGQGPEFLTYFQNEAQLEKSRLLSDRFSAERPKGSFSTLEIQRTEQGDSAMYLCASILPLTPEAGYNEQFFGPGTRLTVL.

The CDR3 coding sequence is TGTGCCAGCAGTTTTGAGCGCGGTGAGCAGTTCTTC. Its protein is CASSFERGEQFF. The J gene is TRBJ2-1, the V gene TRBV2; D unclear. V gave up 5 bases and J gave up 9 bases, with 11 bases separating them. CDR1 and CDR2 (germline): SNHLY, FYNNEI. The CDR3 is 12 residues long.

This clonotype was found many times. The chain's CDR3 is CASSLKTGEKEKLFF. CDR3 DNA sequence: TGTGCCAGCTCACTAAAGACAGGGGAGAAGGAAAAACTGTTTTTT. This chain joins TRBV18 and TRBJ1-4; 8 bases line up with TRBD1. The trim removed 4 bases at V and 8 bases at J, leaving 9 bases unmatched. The CDR3 covers 15 residues. The germline CDR1 and CDR2 sequences are KGHSH and LQKENI.

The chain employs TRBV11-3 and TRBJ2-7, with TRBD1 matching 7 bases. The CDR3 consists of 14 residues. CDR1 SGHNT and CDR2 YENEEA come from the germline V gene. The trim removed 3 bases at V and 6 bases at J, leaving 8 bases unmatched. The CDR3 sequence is CASSFGQATVEQYF. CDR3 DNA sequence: TGTGCCAGCAGCTTCGGACAGGCTACGGTCGAGCAGTACTTC.

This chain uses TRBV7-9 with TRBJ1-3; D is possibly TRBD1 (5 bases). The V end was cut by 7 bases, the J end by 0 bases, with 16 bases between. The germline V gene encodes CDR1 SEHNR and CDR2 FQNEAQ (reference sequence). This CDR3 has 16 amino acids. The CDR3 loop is CASILTDTSSGNTIYF. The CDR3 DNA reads TGTGCCAGCATCCTCACGGACACGAGCTCTGGAAACACCATATATTTT.

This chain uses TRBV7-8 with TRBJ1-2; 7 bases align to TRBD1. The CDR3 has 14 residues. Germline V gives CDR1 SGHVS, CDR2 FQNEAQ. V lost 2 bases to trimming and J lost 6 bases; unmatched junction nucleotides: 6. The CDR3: CASSLKGASHGYTF. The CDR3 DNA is TGTGCCAGCAGCTTAAAGGGGGCAAGTCATGGCTACACCTTC.

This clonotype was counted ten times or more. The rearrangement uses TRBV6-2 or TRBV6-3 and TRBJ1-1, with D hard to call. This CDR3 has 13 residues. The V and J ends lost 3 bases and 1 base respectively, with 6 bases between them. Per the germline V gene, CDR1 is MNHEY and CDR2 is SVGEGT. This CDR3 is CASSYSTNTEAFF. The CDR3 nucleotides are TGTGCCAGCAGTTATAGTACGAACACTGAAGCTTTCTTT.